Following are 27 T cell receptor beta chains from one sample sequenced in a study of post-analysis software for immune sequencing data. Study-wide findings and caveats: Included in a set of roughly five TRBV segments more frequent in patients than controls were TRBV5-6, TRBV5-1 and TRBV20-1.

Carried by the TCR beta cDNA libraries were unique molecular identifiers. Each CDR3 protein is one row after TCRdb ran MiXCR on the PCR reads. The repertoire holds about 260,000 distinct CDR3 sequences, with 36% as singletons. No cognate antigen is known for these TCRs. Sequencing input: blood. These receptors were taken from a girl aged 5 to 17 with multiple sclerosis.

CDR3 DNA sequence: TGCGCCAGCAGCCCGGGACAGGGGATGCATGAGCAGTTCTTC. It specifies CASSPGQGMHEQFF. J is TRBJ2-1 and V is TRBV5-1; 10 bases align to TRBD1. The CDR3 sequence is 14 residues long. Germline lookup yields CDR1 SGHRS and CDR2 YFSETQ. Trimming cost V 4 bases and J 8 bases; bases outside gene matches: 6. The complete variable domain, with remaining parts taken from reference TRBV5-1 and TRBJ2-1, reads KAGVTQTPRYLIKTRGQQVTLSCSPISGHRSVSWYQQTPGQGLQFLFEYFSETQRNKGNFPGRFSGRQFSNSRSEMNVSTLELGDSALYLCASSPGQGMHEQFFGPGTRLTVL.

V is TRBV21-1 and J is TRBJ2-5; the table's D gene call, TRBD2, was not cross checked with the DNA. TRBV21-1 is marked as a pseudogene. The CDR3 covers 16 residues. As DNA, the CDR3 is TGTGCCAGCAGCATCCCCAGCGGACCCGATCAAGAGACCCAGTACTTC. The encoded protein is CASSIPSGPDQETQYF.

This clonotype has at least ten counts. A read error is possible here, since a much larger clone lies one base away. J is TRBJ2-5 and V is TRBV29-1; 9 bases are a match to TRBD2. The V segment lost 5 bases and the J segment 11 bases; nucleotides outside the gene matches: 15. This CDR3 has 14 amino acids. Germline CDR1 and CDR2: SQVTM and ANQGSEA. The CDR3 sequence is CSVPRLAAGNEQYF. The CDR3 nucleotides are TGCAGCGTTCCGCGACTAGCGGCAGGGAATGAGCAGTACTTC.

The chain couples TRBV5-1 to TRBJ2-6; 10 bases map to TRBD1. J was trimmed by 0 bases and V by 3 bases; bases with no gene match: 3. The CDR3 spans 17 residues. Germline V lookup: CDR1 SGHRS, CDR2 YFSETQ. The CDR3 nucleotides read TGCGCCAGCAGCTCCTGGACAGGGGGCTCTGGGGCCAACGTCCTGACTTTC. Translating gives CASSSWTGGSGANVLTF.

The chain combines TRBV3-1 with TRBJ1-6, with TRBD1 matching over 8 bases. V was clipped by 5 bases and J by 9 bases; unmatched bases: 9. This CDR3 contains 15 residues. Germline CDR1 and CDR2: LGHDT and YNNKEL (reference sequence). In DNA, the CDR3 is TGTGCCAGCAGCGCTACAGGGGGGGCCCTTTCACCCCTCCACTTT. As protein: CASSATGGALSPLHF.

A remark on this clonotype: A much larger clone lies one base from this, so it may be a read error. The chain is built from TRBV5-1 and TRBJ2-6; TRBD2 matches at 7 bases. The CDR3 has 18 amino acids. Germline loops: CDR1 SGHRS, CDR2 YFSETQ. V lost 0 bases, J lost 2 bases, and 8 bases stayed unmatched. The CDR3 reads CASSLGGGRAPGANVLTF. The CDR3 DNA reads as TGCGCCAGCAGCTTGGGTGGCGGGAGAGCCCCTGGGGCCAACGTCCTGACTTTC.

The chain is built from TRBV12-3 or TRBV12-4 and TRBJ1-1; D is ambiguous. The CDR3 is made up of 11 amino acids. V lost 3 bases and J 8 bases, leaving 7 bases between the germline ends. The CDR3: CASSFSPEAFF. As DNA, the CDR3 is TGTGCCAGCAGTTTCTCACCCGAAGCTTTCTTT.

The gene calls are TRBV5-1 and TRBJ2-4; D may match TRBD1 or TRBD2 (5 bases each). The end of the DNA is better explained by TRBJ2-7, so the J call may be wrong. CDR3 length: 15 residues. CDR1 is SGHRS, CDR2 YFSETQ, per germline. In nucleotides, the CDR3 is TGCGCCAGCAGCTTGGAGGGTTACGAGGGGAACGAGCAGTACTTC. This sequence encodes CASSLEGYEGNEQYF.

This clonotype was recorded at least ten times. The CDR3 region is CASRPGQYNEQFF. DNA of the CDR3: TGTGCCAGTAGGCCGGGACAGTACAATGAGCAGTTCTTC. This sequence joins TRBV7-2 and TRBJ2-1, with 7 bases fitting TRBD1. CDR1 and CDR2 from the germline V gene are SGHTA and FQGNSA. Losses at the gene ends were 9 bases for V and 4 bases for J; bases not matched to a gene: 6. CDR3 length: 13 amino acids. The full variable domain, in which reference TRBV7-2 and TRBJ2-1 provide the parts outside the CDR3, is GAGVSQSPSNKVTEKGKDVELRCDPISGHTALYWYRQSLGQGLEFLIYFQGNSAPDKSGLPSDRFSAERTGGSVSTLTIQRTQQEDSAVYLCASRPGQYNEQFFGPGTRLTVL.

There are many counts of this clonotype. The J gene is TRBJ2-3, the V gene TRBV28, with 8 bases fitting TRBD1. In germline, CDR1 is MDHEN, CDR2 SYDVKM. The CDR3 spans 17 residues. With V trimmed by 3 bases and J by 6 bases, 14 bases remained unmatched. The CDR3 bases are TGTGCCAGCAGTTTGTTCCTTATGACAGGGGCAGTCGATACGCAGTATTTT. It is translated as CASSLFLMTGAVDTQYF.

Note on this clonotype: A much larger clone lies a single base off, so this may be a read error. The chain links TRBV12-3 or TRBV12-4 to TRBJ1-2; TRBD1 agrees at 7 bases. The CDR3 sequence is 12 residues long. CDR3 DNA sequence: TGTGCCAGCGGAAGAGGGGGCTATTGCTACACCTTC. This translates into CASGRGGYCYTF.

On this clonotype: A much larger clone differs by one base, so this may be a read error. The chain uses TRBV2 and TRBJ2-3; D is undetermined. This CDR3 comprises 10 residues. CDR1 is SNHLY and CDR2 is FYNNEI in the germline V gene. The CDR3 is CTGETDTQYF. Here the CDR3 DNA reads TGTACCGGAGAGACAGATACGCAGTATTTT. The entire variable domain, with the rest obtained from reference TRBV2 and TRBJ2-3, is as follows: EPEVTQTPSHQVTQMGQEVILRCVPISNHLYFYWYRQILGQKVEFLVSFYNNEISEKSEIFDDQFSVERPDGSNFTLKIRSTKLEDSAMYFCTGETDTQYFGPGTRLTVL.

The DNA for the CDR3 is TGTGCCAGCAGCGTAGGCGTAAGTAGCGGGAGCCTCTCCTACAATGAGCAGTACTTC. It encodes CASSVGVSSGSLSYNEQYF. This sequence joins TRBV9 and TRBJ2-1; TRBD2 matches 9 bases. The J call is uncertain, as TRBJ2-7 better fits the DNA end. From germline, CDR1 is SGDLS and CDR2 YYNGEE. This CDR3 spans 19 amino acids.

This clonotype was counted a few times. The J gene is TRBJ2-5, the V gene TRBV20-1, with D possibly being TRBD2 (6 bases). The J call may be wrong; the DNA end is better matched by TRBJ2-1. Per the germline V gene, CDR1 is DFQATT and CDR2 is SNEGSKA (reference sequence). The CDR3 extends over 18 amino acids. CDR3 sequence reads: CSAEAETVSGALGETQFF. The CDR3 DNA is TGCAGTGCTGAAGCGGAGACCGTTAGCGGAGCCTTGGGAGAGACCCAGTTCTTC.

The V call is TRBV7-3, the J call TRBJ1-1; possible D gene TRBD1, 5 bases. This CDR3 spans 14 amino acids. V was shortened by 8 bases and J by 3 bases, with 16 bases between the two germline ends. Germline V lookup: CDR1 SGHTA, CDR2 FQGTGA. This chain's CDR3 is CASGRSGPDTEAFF. CDR3 nucleotides: TGTGCCAGCGGCCGTTCGGGACCGGACACTGAAGCTTTCTTT.

The CDR3 is CSARDRPSNNEQFF. The CDR3 nucleotides read TGCAGTGCTAGAGATCGACCTAGTAACAATGAGCAGTTCTTC. The rearrangement uses TRBV20-1 and TRBJ2-1; D remains ambiguous. Trimming cost V 0 bases and J 5 bases, with 11 bases left between them. This CDR3 region has 14 residues. Germline assignment: CDR1 DFQATT and CDR2 SNEGSKA (reference sequence).

In the case of this clonotype: One base away lies a much larger clone, so this may be a sequencing read error. This CDR3 is CSVGERVQRTEAFF. CDR3 nucleotide sequence: TGCAGCGTTGGGGAAAGGGTGCAGAGGACTGAAGCTTTCTTT. This chain joins TRBV29-1 and TRBJ1-1; no firm D call. CDR1 is SQVTM, CDR2 ANQGSEA, per germline. This CDR3 has 14 amino acids. V lost 4 bases and J 5 bases, leaving 17 bases between the germline ends.

This clonotype has ten or more counts. This sequence joins TRBV5-1 and TRBJ2-3; D may be TRBD1 (6 bases). V was trimmed by 4 bases and J by 2 bases, leaving 11 bases between them. The CDR3 is 14 amino acids. Germline V lookup: CDR1 SGHRS, CDR2 YFSETQ. The CDR3 sequence: CASSPGQSTDTQYF. The CDR3 DNA sequence: TGCGCCAGCAGCCCCGGACAGTCCACAGATACGCAGTATTTT.

Concerning this clonotype: The junction shows a germline mismatch at one end, possibly a read error. The rearrangement links TRBV5-1 to TRBJ2-3; 11 bases are a match to TRBD1. Germline CDR1 and CDR2: SGHRS and YFSETQ. The CDR3 sequence is 19 residues long. CDR3 in DNA: TGCGTCAGCAGCGGCCCGGACAGGGGGCAGAGGGCGTGGGGAGATACGCAGTATTTT. Amino acids: CVSSGPDRGQRAWGDTQYF. The full variable domain, in which reference TRBV5-1 and TRBJ2-3 provide the parts outside the CDR3, is KAGVTQTPRYLIKTRGQQVTLSCSPISGHRSVSWYQQTPGQGLQFLFEYFSETQRNKGNFPGRFSGRQFSNSRSEMNVSTLELGDSALYLCVSSGPDRGQRAWGDTQYFGPGTRLTVL.

This clonotype occurred a few times. The chain uses TRBV4-1 and TRBJ2-1; 7 positions match TRBD1. CDR3 length equals 17 residues. Germline values: CDR1 MGHRA, CDR2 YSYEKL. V was pared by 4 bases and J by 4 bases, with 13 bases of the junction left unmatched. The CDR3 region has the DNA TGCGCCAGCAGCCTTCGGGCGACAGGGAACGGGTACAATGAGCAGTTCTTC. Protein sequence: CASSLRATGNGYNEQFF.

In its sample, this clonotype was seen a few times. V is TRBV6-1 and J is TRBJ2-2; TRBD2 is a possible D gene (6 bases). V was trimmed by 7 bases and J by 4 bases, leaving 25 bases between them. This CDR3 has 18 amino acids. CDR1 MNHNS and CDR2 SASEGT come from the germline V gene. CDR3 in amino acids: CASTDTSPGPGGTGELFF. The CDR3 region has the DNA TGTGCCAGCACCGATACGTCCCCAGGTCCCGGGGGCACCGGGGAGCTGTTTTTT.

The gene calls are TRBV28 and TRBJ2-5, with D perhaps given as TRBD1 or TRBD2 (5 bases each). The J call is in doubt because the DNA end fits TRBJ2-7 better. Germline CDR1 is MDHEN and CDR2 is SYDVKM. CDR3 length equals 16 residues. This CDR3 is CASSPYTGPSGYEQYF. For the CDR3, the DNA is TGTGCCAGCAGTCCCTATACGGGGCCTTCGGGGTACGAGCAGTACTTC.

This chain uses TRBV12-3 or TRBV12-4 with TRBJ2-3, with 8 bases that match TRBD2. V gave up 6 bases and J gave up 11 bases; unmatched junction bases: 10. This CDR3 contains 13 residues. The CDR3 DNA follows: TGTGCCAGCAGAGGACTAGCAGGAGATGTGCAGTATTTT. It encodes CASRGLAGDVQYF.

This clonotype was counted at least ten times. The chain combines TRBV6-2 or TRBV6-3 with TRBJ2-7; D remains ambiguous. Germline V gene lookup returns CDR1 MNHEY and CDR2 SVGEGT. This CDR3 region has 13 residues. The V end was cut by 7 bases, the J end by 0 bases, with 10 bases between. CDR3 sequence (DNA): TGTGCCAGCAACCGCCCGTCCTCCTACGAGCAGTACTTC. This translates into CASNRPSSYEQYF.

This chain joins TRBV5-1 and TRBJ2-7, with 8 bases aligning to TRBD2. This CDR3 region has 14 residues. Germline V gene data show CDR1 as SGHRS and CDR2 as YFSETQ. Unmatched junction bases numbered 7, after V lost 4 bases and J lost 4 bases. The CDR3 coding sequence is TGCGCCAGCAGCCCAGCAGCGGGGGAATACGAGCAGTACTTC. Residues: CASSPAAGEYEQYF.

Ten or more counts support this clonotype. The genes are TRBV9 and TRBJ2-5; D is possibly TRBD1 (5 bases). The ends were cut back, 4 bases at V and 2 bases at J, with 12 bases in the middle. The CDR3 sequence is 14 residues long. CDR1 is SGDLS and CDR2 is YYNGEE in the germline V gene. The CDR3 region is CASSPRAVQETQYF. The CDR3, as DNA: TGTGCCAGCAGCCCCAGGGCAGTACAAGAGACCCAGTACTTC.

This clonotype occurred many times. The rearrangement links TRBV4-1 to TRBJ2-1, with a possible D match to TRBD1 (6 bases). The CDR3 has 15 amino acids. V lost 3 bases, J lost 6 bases, and 15 bases lay in between. CDR1 MGHRA and CDR2 YSYEKL come from the germline V gene. The DNA of the CDR3 is TGCGCCAGCAGCCACCCGGGACAAGGTTCCAATGAGCAGTTCTTC. It translates to CASSHPGQGSNEQFF.